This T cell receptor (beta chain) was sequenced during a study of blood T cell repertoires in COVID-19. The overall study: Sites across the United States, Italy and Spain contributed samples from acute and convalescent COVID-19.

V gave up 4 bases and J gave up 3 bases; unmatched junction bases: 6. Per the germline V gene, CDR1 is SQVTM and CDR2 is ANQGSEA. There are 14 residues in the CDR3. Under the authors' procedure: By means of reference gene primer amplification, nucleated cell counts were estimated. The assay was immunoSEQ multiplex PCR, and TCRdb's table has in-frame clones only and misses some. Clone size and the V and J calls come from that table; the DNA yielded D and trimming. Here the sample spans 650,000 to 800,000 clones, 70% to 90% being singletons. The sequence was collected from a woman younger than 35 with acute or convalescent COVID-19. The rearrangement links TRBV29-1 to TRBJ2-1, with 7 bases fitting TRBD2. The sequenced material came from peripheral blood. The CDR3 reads CSVAWLADYNEQFF. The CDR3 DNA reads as TGCAGCGTTGCGTGGCTAGCGGACTACAATGAGCAGTTCTTC.